The present TCR beta chain was sequenced within a study of CD8 T cells in ankylosing spondylitis. Study observations and caveats: In ankylosing spondylitis patients, matched synovial fluid reportedly showed significant enrichment of disease-linked clones.

Each TCR beta library was made by quantitative 5'-RACE that incorporated molecular barcodes. In TCRdb, the 5' RACE reads were re-called with MiXCR into one record per CDR3 protein. The sample carries approximately 350,000 distinct CDR3 sequences, approximately 20% recorded once. The CDR3 is made up of 13 amino acids. V shed 2 bases, J shed 10 bases, and the junction held 5 bases outside the gene matches. This clonotype showed up just a few times. Its antigen is unknown. The sequence was collected from a male donor with ankylosing spondylitis or in good health (not recorded which). The V call is TRBV12-3 or TRBV12-4, the J call TRBJ1-1, with 9 positions matching TRBD1. Sequenced: blood, either unsorted or a sorted T cell fraction (not recorded which). The CDR3 DNA follows: TGTGCCAGCAGTTTAACAGGGGGCTTTTCAGCTTTCTTT. It encodes CASSLTGGFSAFF.